This T cell receptor beta chain was captured in a study of response to subunit inactivated influenza vaccine. Study observations and caveats: Authors suggested few new T cells are recruited by each seasonal influenza vaccination.

MiXCR was run by TCRdb on the RT-PCR reads, yielding one entry per CDR3 protein. This repertoire shows 450,000 to 700,000 distinct CDR3 sequences, less than 15% found once; its top ten account for approximately 10%. This clonotype was seen a few times. The antigen remains unidentified. The CDR3 has 16 residues. Germline V gene data show CDR1 as LGHNA and CDR2 as YSLEER. With 3 bases removed from V and 0 bases from J, the gap between germline ends came to 13 bases. The receptor was derived from a man between 45 and 60 years old who received an inactivated influenza vaccine. The source material was PBMCs from blood, sampled roughly 12 days after vaccination. The rearrangement uses TRBV4-3 and TRBJ2-3, with D maybe TRBD1 (6 bases). The CDR3: CASSQKTRGSTDTQYF. CDR3 nucleotides: TGCGCCAGCAGCCAGAAAACTAGGGGGAGCACAGATACGCAGTATTTT.